This T cell receptor beta chain derives from a study of CD8 T cells in Susac syndrome. A quantity of about 0.5 to 1 ug RNA underwent reverse transcription using random hexamers. With immunoSEQ multiplex PCR, TCR beta CDR3 was amplified across 54 Vbeta and 13 Jbeta. TCRdb re-called the immunoSEQ multiplex PCR reads with MiXCR, one entry per CDR3 protein. The profile shows 85,000 to 90,000 distinct CDR3 sequences, over 80% of them singletons. The authors sequenced TCR beta from blood CD8+ and CD4+ T cells. TEMRA cells were FACS-enriched, and CD8+ and CD4+ T cells were isolated negatively. The sample taken for sequencing was CD8+ T cells from PBMCs. This receptor was taken from a human donor in good health.

The CDR3 protein is CASSPLQSNTEAFF. CDR3 sequence (DNA): TGTGCCAGCAGTCCCCTACAATCGAACACTGAAGCTTTCTTT. The genes are TRBV27 and TRBJ1-1; D ambiguous. This CDR3 comprises 14 residues. V lost 5 bases, J lost 1 base, and 11 bases lay in between. The germline gives CDR1 MNHEY, CDR2 SMNVEV (reference sequence).